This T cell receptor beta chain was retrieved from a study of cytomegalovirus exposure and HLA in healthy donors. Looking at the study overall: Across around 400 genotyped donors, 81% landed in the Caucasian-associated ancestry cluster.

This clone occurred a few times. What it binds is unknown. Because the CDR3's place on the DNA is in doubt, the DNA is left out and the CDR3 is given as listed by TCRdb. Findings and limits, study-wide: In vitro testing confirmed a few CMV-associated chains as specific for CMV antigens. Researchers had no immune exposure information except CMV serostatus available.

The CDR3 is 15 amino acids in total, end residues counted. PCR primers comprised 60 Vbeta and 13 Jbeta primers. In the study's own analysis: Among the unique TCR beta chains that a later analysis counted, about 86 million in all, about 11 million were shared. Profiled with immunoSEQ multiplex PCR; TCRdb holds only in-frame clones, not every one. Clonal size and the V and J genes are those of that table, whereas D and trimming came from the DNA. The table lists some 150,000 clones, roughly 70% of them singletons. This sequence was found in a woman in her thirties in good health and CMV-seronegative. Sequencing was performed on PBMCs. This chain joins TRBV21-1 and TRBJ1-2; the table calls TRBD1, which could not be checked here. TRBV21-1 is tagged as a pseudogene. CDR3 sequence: CASSTFGQGAYGYTF.